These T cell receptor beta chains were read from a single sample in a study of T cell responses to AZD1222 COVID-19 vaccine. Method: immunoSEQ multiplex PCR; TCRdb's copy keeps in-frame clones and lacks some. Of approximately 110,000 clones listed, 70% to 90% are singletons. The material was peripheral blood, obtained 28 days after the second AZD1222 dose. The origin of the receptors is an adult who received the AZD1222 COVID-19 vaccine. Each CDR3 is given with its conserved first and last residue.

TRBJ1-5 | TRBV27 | CASSLSGGGNQPQHF
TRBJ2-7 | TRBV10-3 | CAISELGRTTYEQYF
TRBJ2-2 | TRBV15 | CATSSQGQNTGELFF
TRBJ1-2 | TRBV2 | CASSEVGTGDGYTF
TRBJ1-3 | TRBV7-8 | CASGSSPGQGTTIYF
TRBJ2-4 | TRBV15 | CATSVGIEGSIQYF
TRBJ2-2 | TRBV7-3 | CASSSFPLADETGELFF
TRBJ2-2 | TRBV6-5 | CASSRSPGANGELFF
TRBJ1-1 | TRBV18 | CASSPLRDTSVNTEAFF
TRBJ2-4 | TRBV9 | CASSVLRLEENLDLAKNIQYF
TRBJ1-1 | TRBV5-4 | CASSLPTGESTEAFF
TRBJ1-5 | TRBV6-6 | CASSQQGYSNQPQHF
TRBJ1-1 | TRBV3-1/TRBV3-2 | CASSQHRAEGTEAFF
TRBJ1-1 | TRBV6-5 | CASASRTGLSEAFF
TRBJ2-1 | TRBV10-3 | CAGGTRSFDEQFF
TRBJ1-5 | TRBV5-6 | CASSLFFQGSDQPQHF
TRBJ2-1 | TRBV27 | CASSLRRDSLSETINEQFF
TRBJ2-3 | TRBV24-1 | CATSDKAGTSTDTQYF
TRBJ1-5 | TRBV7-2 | CASSTEQGLNQPQHF
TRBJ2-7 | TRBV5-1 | CASSLLSGTLLEQYF
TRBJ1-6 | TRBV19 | CASSIIGNSPLHF
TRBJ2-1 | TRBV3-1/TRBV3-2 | CASSFIAGAYNEQFF
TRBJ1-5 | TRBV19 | CASSIGGQPQHF
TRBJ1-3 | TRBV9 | CASSVDSGSSGNTIYF
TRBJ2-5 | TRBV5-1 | CASKTSGLQETQYF
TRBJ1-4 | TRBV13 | CASSLGLMDEKLFF
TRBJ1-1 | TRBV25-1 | CASSEAGEAFF
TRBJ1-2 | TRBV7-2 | CASSVPGINYGYTF
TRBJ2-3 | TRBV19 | CASSIWETGTDTQYF
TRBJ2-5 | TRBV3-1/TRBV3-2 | CASSLRGRQETQYF
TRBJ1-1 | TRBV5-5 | CASSLVSLINTEAFF
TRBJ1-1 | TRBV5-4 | CASSLFGSGYTEAFF
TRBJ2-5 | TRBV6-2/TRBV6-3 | CASSTSIRETQYF
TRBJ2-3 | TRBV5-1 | CASSVGGTDTQYF
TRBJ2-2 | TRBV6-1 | CASSERLARGELFF
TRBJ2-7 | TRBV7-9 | CASSLSRGPTGRSSYEQYF
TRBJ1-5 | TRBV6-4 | CASTQQGFNQPQHF
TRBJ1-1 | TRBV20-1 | CSARENTEAFF
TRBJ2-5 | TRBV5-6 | CASSLSGVGETQYF
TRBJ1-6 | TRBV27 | CATGNSYNSPLHF
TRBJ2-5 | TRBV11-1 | CASSSQETQYF
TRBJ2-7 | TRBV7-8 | CASSLSDRRYEQYF
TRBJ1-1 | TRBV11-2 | CASHRRKTGGSPNTEAFF
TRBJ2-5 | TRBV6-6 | CASSQLAGKLQETQYF
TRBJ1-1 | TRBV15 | CATSRGGYTEAFF
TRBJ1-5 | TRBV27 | CASSPFTILSNQPQHF
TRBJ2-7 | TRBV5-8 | CASSLVSRGRSYEQYF
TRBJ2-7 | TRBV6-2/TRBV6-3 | CASSLGRSGQRVLRYF
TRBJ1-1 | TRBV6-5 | CASSYSLWGAEAFF
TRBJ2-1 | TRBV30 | CAWSPVYGLAGGLVYNEQFF
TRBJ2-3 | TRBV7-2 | CASSSGTSGKDTQYF
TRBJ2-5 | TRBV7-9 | CASSYSLAAHGETQYF